The 30 T cell receptor beta chains presented below share a single source sample, sequenced in a study of beta chain features in type 1 diabetes. As every portion of the isolated RNA was reverse transcribed, the sequencing read expressed TCRB transcripts. Here immunoSEQ multiplex PCR was the method, and the copy in TCRdb shows in-frame clones only, minus some. Among about 190,000 clones listed, 6.5% to 8.5% were seen once. Their cognate antigens are unknown. Study-level results: Moderate yet significant TCRB CDR3 shortening was seen in Type 1 diabetes patients in all four CD4+ subsets.

The specimen was central memory CD4+ T cells from blood. Receptor source: a man aged 18 to 35 with type 1 diabetes.

Notes on this clone: This specimen includes other DNA sequences encoding the same CDR3. The genes are TRBV18 and TRBJ2-1, with a weak D call TRBD2 (6 bases). V was cut by 2 bases and J by 7 bases, with 12 bases left in between. Germline loops: CDR1 KGHSH, CDR2 LQKENI. The CDR3 runs to 14 residues. CDR3 residues: CASSPRQGGNEQFF. CDR3 DNA sequence: TGTGCCAGCTCACCAAGGCAGGGAGGTAATGAGCAGTTCTTC.

The rearrangement links TRBV7-8 to TRBJ2-3; D perhaps matches TRBD1 (6 bases). The V and J ends lost 1 base and 9 bases respectively, with 26 bases between them. Germline V CDR1 and CDR2: SGHVS, FQNEAQ. CDR3 length: 18 residues. CDR3 loop: CASSLGGIVGTSAVTQYF. In nucleotides, the CDR3 is TGTGCCAGCAGCTTAGGGGGGATCGTAGGGACAAGCGCTGTAACGCAGTATTTT. Together with reference TRBV7-8 and TRBJ2-3, the CDR3 gives the full variable domain: GAGVSQSPRYKVAKRGQDVALRCDPISGHVSLFWYQQALGQGPEFLTYFQNEAQLDKSGLPSDRFFAERPEGSVSTLKIQRTQQEDSAVYLCASSLGGIVGTSAVTQYFGPGTRLTVL.

This clone was found a few times. The V gene is TRBV6-5, the J gene TRBJ2-7; a possible D gene is TRBD1 (5 bases). CDR3 length equals 12 residues. Germline CDR1 MNHEY, CDR2 SVGAGI. V was trimmed by 7 bases and J by 5 bases, leaving 12 bases between them. The CDR3 nucleotides are TGTGCCAGCACAGGGTGGGCAAACGAGCAGTACTTC. Translating gives CASTGWANEQYF.

This chain joins TRBV7-2 and TRBJ2-5; D is unresolved. CDR3 length: 14 residues. V was trimmed by 1 base and J by 2 bases, leaving 8 bases between them. In germline, CDR1 is SGHTA, CDR2 FQGNSA. CDR3: CASSLVAAQETQYF. In DNA, the CDR3 is TGTGCCAGCAGCTTAGTGGCGGCGCAAGAGACCCAGTACTTC.

J is TRBJ2-6 and V is TRBV18, with D possibly matching TRBD1 (5 bases). Trimming left V 1 base short and J 2 bases short, with 12 bases between. Per germline, CDR1 KGHSH and CDR2 LQKENI. The CDR3 extends over 17 amino acids. The CDR3, as DNA: TGTGCCAGCTCACCACGGTTAGCAGGGACTGGGGCCAACGTCCTGACTTTC. Translation gives CASSPRLAGTGANVLTF. Full variable domain (remainder filled in from reference TRBV18 and TRBJ2-6): NAGVMQNPRHLVRRRGQEARLRCSPMKGHSHVYWYRQLPEEGLKFMVYLQKENIIDESGMPKERFSAEFPKEGPSILRIQQVVRGDSAAYFCASSPRLAGTGANVLTFGAGSRLTVL.

The chain uses TRBV7-2 and TRBJ2-1; TRBD2 matches 8 bases. V shed 0 bases, J shed 8 bases, and the junction held 12 bases outside the gene matches. Germline V gives CDR1 SGHTA, CDR2 FQGNSA. The CDR3 extends over 17 amino acids. The DNA for the CDR3 is TGTGCCAGCAGCTTAGCTACTAGCGGCTTGACGAGCGATGAGCAGTTCTTC. Protein sequence: CASSLATSGLTSDEQFF.

The chain employs TRBV7-9 and TRBJ2-7, with a weak D call TRBD1 (5 bases). The CDR3 has 13 residues. Deletions cut 5 bases from V and 2 bases from J, with 10 bases between. Germline values: CDR1 SEHNR, CDR2 FQNEAQ (reference sequence). CDR3 nucleotides: TGTGCCAGCAGCGGCCAGACAGCCTACGAGCAGTACTTC. This sequence encodes CASSGQTAYEQYF. The complete variable domain, with remaining parts taken from reference TRBV7-9 and TRBJ2-7, reads DTGVSQNPRHKITKRGQNVTFRCDPISEHNRLYWYRQTLGQGPEFLTYFQNEAQLEKSRLLSDRFSAERPKGSFSTLEIQRTEQGDSAMYLCASSGQTAYEQYFGPGTRLTVT.

This clone appeared a few times. The rearrangement joins TRBV23-1 to TRBJ1-5; D may be TRBD1 (6 bases). TRBV23-1 is reported as an ORF; its role is uncertain. V gave up 0 bases and J gave up 2 bases, with 14 bases separating them. CDR3 length: 17 residues. The CDR3 nucleotides read TGCGCCAGCAGTCAATCCAATCACAGGGCGGGCAATCAGCCCCAGCATTTT. It translates to CASSQSNHRAGNQPQHF.

This clone was counted only a few times. The chain has TRBV6-5 and TRBJ2-1; TRBD2 is a possible D gene (7 bases). Trimming shortened V by 2 bases and J by 7 bases, and 12 bases separated the two germline ends. CDR3 size: 14 residues. CDR1 and CDR2 (germline): MNHEY, SVGAGI. The CDR3 protein is CASSYGGALNEQFF. CDR3 DNA sequence: TGTGCCAGCAGTTACGGGGGGGCCCTAAATGAGCAGTTCTTC.

The CDR3 region is CASSLGQGAESYTF. CDR3 sequence (DNA): TGCGCCAGCAGCTTGGGACAGGGGGCAGAGAGCTACACCTTC. The rearrangement uses TRBV5-1 and TRBJ1-2; 10 bases align to TRBD1. Germline V gene sequence: CDR1 SGHRS, CDR2 YFSETQ. With V trimmed by 0 bases and J by 9 bases, 5 bases remained unmatched. The CDR3 loop spans 14 amino acids.

This clone was detected a few times. The chain is built from TRBV7-9 and TRBJ1-2; TRBD1 agrees at 9 bases. The CDR3 is made up of 14 amino acids. Trimming took 9 bases from V and 2 from J; bases not matched to a gene: 7. CDR1 and CDR2 from the germline V gene are SEHNR and FQNEAQ (reference sequence). The CDR3 protein is CASQVGQGNYGYTF. In nucleotides, the CDR3 is TGTGCCAGTCAAGTCGGACAGGGGAACTATGGCTACACCTTC.

In its sample, this clone was seen many times. V usage is TRBV7-9 and J usage is TRBJ2-7; D may be TRBD1 (5 bases). Trimming took 7 bases from V and 3 from J, leaving 10 bases between them. The CDR3 is 12 residues long. Germline lookup yields CDR1 SEHNR and CDR2 FQNEAQ (reference sequence). This chain's CDR3 is CASKIQVYEQYF. The CDR3 nucleotides read TGTGCCAGCAAGATACAGGTCTACGAGCAGTACTTC.

This clone was counted only a few times. The CDR3: CASSLGTGNEKLFF. DNA of the CDR3: TGTGCCAGCAGCTTAGGGACAGGAAATGAAAAACTGTTTTTT. This chain links TRBV7-9 with TRBJ1-4; 7 bases are a match to TRBD1. The ends lost 1 base at V and 5 bases at J; junction bases unmatched: 1. CDR1 is SEHNR, CDR2 FQNEAQ, per germline (reference sequence). CDR3 length equals 14 residues.

The genes are TRBV7-9 and TRBJ2-5, with TRBD2 matching 7 bases. Germline CDR1 is SEHNR and CDR2 is FQNEAQ (reference sequence). CDR3 length: 13 residues. Germline trimming cut 11 bases from V and 2 bases from J; bases unmatched to any gene: 8. CDR3 loop: CAQILAVQETQYF. The DNA for the CDR3 is TGTGCCCAAATTCTAGCGGTTCAAGAGACCCAGTACTTC.

The rearrangement links TRBV7-9 to TRBJ2-3; 8 nucleotides match TRBD2. The CDR3 totals 16 residues. Germline V gives CDR1 SEHNR, CDR2 FQNEAQ (reference sequence). V lost 8 bases to trimming and J lost 0 bases; unmatched junction nucleotides: 10. The DNA for the CDR3 is TGTGCCAGCCCACCTCCAACTAGCGGCAGCACAGATACGCAGTATTTT. Encoded protein: CASPPPTSGSTDTQYF.

V gene TRBV11-2 combines with J gene TRBJ2-7; 8 bases align to TRBD1. The CDR3 runs to 15 residues. Unmatched junction bases numbered 8, after V lost 0 bases and J lost 7 bases. Germline assignment: CDR1 SGHAT and CDR2 FQNNGV. CDR3 residues: CASSLERQGAGEQYF. DNA of the CDR3: TGTGCCAGCAGCTTAGAGCGCCAGGGGGCGGGGGAGCAGTACTTC.

This clone was picked up a small number of times. This rearrangement joins TRBV23-1 to TRBJ2-3, with 7 bases aligning to TRBD2. TRBV23-1 is assigned to the ORF class and has an uncertain function. The CDR3 is made up of 16 amino acids. The trim removed 5 bases at V and 4 bases at J, leaving 12 bases unmatched. This chain's CDR3 is CASSNISGVDPDTQYF. The CDR3 DNA follows: TGCGCCAGCAGTAATATCAGCGGGGTGGACCCAGATACGCAGTATTTT.

This clone turned up a few times. The chain carries TRBV28 and TRBJ1-6, with 9 bases fitting TRBD1. The CDR3 length is 18 residues. The germline CDR1 and CDR2 sequences are MDHEN and SYDVKM. V dropped 5 bases and J dropped 0; count of bases not matched to a gene: 8. The CDR3 here is CASSPDRGGSSYNSPLHF. DNA of the CDR3: TGTGCCAGCAGTCCGGACAGGGGTGGGAGCTCCTATAATTCACCCCTCCACTTT.

The CDR3 sequence is CASSQMDRWWQYF. Here the CDR3 DNA reads TGTGCCAGCAGCCAAATGGACAGGTGGTGGCAGTACTTC. V is TRBV14 and J is TRBJ2-7, with 7 bases that match TRBD1. Trimming removed 2 bases from V and 9 bases from J; junction bases left unmatched: 7. The germline V gene has CDR1 SGHDN and CDR2 FVKESK. The CDR3 is 13 residues long.

CDR3 protein: CASSYPGRGYQPQHF. DNA for the CDR3: TGTGCCAGCAGTTACCCCGGCAGGGGCTATCAGCCCCAGCATTTT. This chain joins TRBV6-7 and TRBJ1-5; a possible D gene is TRBD1 (6 bases). TRBV6-7 belongs to the ORF category, with a function that is uncertain. Trimming removed 2 bases from V and 5 bases from J, with 13 bases in between. The CDR3 extends over 15 amino acids.

The chain combines TRBV7-9 with TRBJ2-1, with D perhaps TRBD2 (6 bases). The germline V gene has CDR1 SEHNR and CDR2 FQNEAQ (reference sequence). Trimming took 3 bases from V and 6 from J, leaving 27 bases between them. CDR3 length: 19 residues. CDR3 protein: CASSFEEITVGGLGNEQFF. CDR3 nucleotides: TGTGCCAGCAGCTTTGAAGAAATTACGGTGGGGGGATTGGGCAATGAGCAGTTCTTC. The variable domain in full, with the rest retrieved from reference TRBV7-9 and TRBJ2-1, is DTGVSQNPRHKITKRGQNVTFRCDPISEHNRLYWYRQTLGQGPEFLTYFQNEAQLEKSRLLSDRFSAERPKGSFSTLEIQRTEQGDSAMYLCASSFEEITVGGLGNEQFFGPGTRLTVL.

This clone was counted ten times or more. The chain couples TRBV18 to TRBJ1-1; D unclear. This CDR3 has 12 amino acids. Germline-derived CDR1 and CDR2 are KGHSH and LQKENI. V lost 2 bases and J lost 5, with 6 bases in between. CDR3 in DNA: TGTGCCAGCTCACCAGAGAGGACTGAAGCTTTCTTT. Its protein product is CASSPERTEAFF.

This clone was observed a handful of times. The sample holds other DNA sequences that translate to the same CDR3. The chain links TRBV2 to TRBJ2-7; TRBD1 matches at 8 bases. The CDR3 sequence is 13 residues long. The germline CDR1 and CDR2 sequences are SNHLY and FYNNEI. With V trimmed by 4 bases and J by 3 bases, 2 bases remained unmatched. The CDR3 loop reads CASSGTGGYEQYF. CDR3 bases: TGTGCCAGCAGTGGTACAGGGGGCTACGAGCAGTACTTC. Filled out from reference TRBV2 and TRBJ2-7, the complete variable domain reads EPEVTQTPSHQVTQMGQEVILRCVPISNHLYFYWYRQILGQKVEFLVSFYNNEISEKSEIFDDQFSVERPDGSNFTLKIRSTKLEDSAMYFCASSGTGGYEQYFGPGTRLTVT.

This sequence joins TRBV7-2 and TRBJ1-6; 7 nucleotides align to TRBD1. Germline trimming cut 6 bases from V and 8 bases from J; bases unmatched to any gene: 7. The CDR3 loop spans 14 amino acids. Germline CDR1 reads SGHTA; CDR2 reads FQGNSA. The CDR3 nucleotides read TGTGCCAGCAGAAAAGGGGGCCACTATTCACCCCTCCACTTT. It is translated as CASRKGGHYSPLHF. The variable domain in full, completed from reference TRBV7-2 and TRBJ1-6, reads GAGVSQSPSNKVTEKGKDVELRCDPISGHTALYWYRQSLGQGLEFLIYFQGNSAPDKSGLPSDRFSAERTGGSVSTLTIQRTQQEDSAVYLCASRKGGHYSPLHFGNGTRLTVT.

The sample holds a few counts of this clone. The V call is TRBV18, the J call TRBJ2-1, with 9 positions matching TRBD1. Germline-derived CDR1 and CDR2 are KGHSH and LQKENI. V lost 6 bases, J lost 3 bases, and 6 bases stayed unmatched. The CDR3 runs to 15 residues. The CDR3 DNA reads TGTGCCAGCTCCCCCGGGACAGGGAACTACAATGAGCAGTTCTTC. Translating gives CASSPGTGNYNEQFF.

This clone was seen more than once but under ten times. The chain recombines TRBV7-2 with TRBJ1-1, with D unresolved. CDR3 length: 17 amino acids. V was cut by 2 bases and J by 0 bases, with 16 bases left in between. Germline CDR1 and CDR2: SGHTA and FQGNSA. CDR3 amino acids: CASSLPPGGFLNTEAFF. The CDR3 coding sequence is TGTGCCAGCAGCTTACCCCCGGGAGGGTTTCTGAACACTGAAGCTTTCTTT.

There are a few counts of this clone. V usage is TRBV7-8 and J usage is TRBJ2-1, with 10 bases aligning to TRBD2. Trimming took 1 base from V and 6 from J; bases not matched to a gene: 6. The CDR3 consists of 16 residues. The V gene's germline CDR1 is SGHVS and CDR2 FQNEAQ. CDR3 residues: CASSLGPSGRVNEQFF. CDR3 bases: TGTGCCAGCAGCTTAGGTCCCAGCGGGAGGGTCAATGAGCAGTTCTTC.

The DNA of the CDR3 is TGTGCCAGCAGCCCGCGTTCGGGCGGGGCCAGCTCCTACAATGAGCAGTTCTTC. Residues: CASSPRSGGASSYNEQFF. V gene TRBV7-9 combines with J gene TRBJ2-1, with D perhaps matching TRBD2 (6 bases). Trimming took 5 bases from V and 0 from J, leaving 20 bases between them. Germline-derived CDR1 and CDR2 are SEHNR and FQNEAQ (reference sequence). The CDR3 covers 18 residues.

The chain carries TRBV5-1 and TRBJ1-1; maybe TRBD1 (6 bases). Germline V gene sequence: CDR1 SGHRS, CDR2 YFSETQ. The CDR3 spans 14 residues. V lost 4 bases and J 3 bases, leaving 13 bases between the germline ends. The CDR3 bases are TGCGCCAGCAGCGAACAGGGAACAGACACTGAAGCTTTCTTT. Translated: CASSEQGTDTEAFF.

The V and J genes are TRBV27 and TRBJ2-7; TRBD1 matches 10 bases. J gave up 6 bases and V 5 bases, and 16 bases lay outside the gene matches. CDR3 length: 17 amino acids. Germline V CDR1 and CDR2: MNHEY, SMNVEV (reference sequence). The CDR3 loop is CASSLRQGAGALGEQYF. The CDR3 nucleotides read TGTGCCAGCAGTCTAAGACAGGGGGCCGGGGCTTTGGGCGAGCAGTACTTC.